This TCR beta chain was obtained from a study of shared clonotypes between healthy human individuals. Overall study results and limits: The sampled material consisted only of blood, and tissue repertoires are likely to differ.

Under the authors' procedure: Junction-only sequences without quality scores were provided by ImmunoSEQ, so filtering was different. The assay was immunoSEQ multiplex PCR, and TCRdb's table has in-frame clones only and misses some. V and J calls and clone size are as listed in that table; D and trimming were resolved from the DNA. This table holds roughly 890,000 clones, approximately 92% found once. This clone has only one observation. What it recognizes is unknown. V was shortened by 7 bases and J by 4 bases, with 13 bases between the two germline ends. CDR3 length equals 14 residues. CDR1 and CDR2 from the germline V gene are MDHEN and SYDVKM. Cells designated naive CD8 were CD45RO-negative and were positively selected for CCR7, with terminally differentiated effector memory CD45RA+ cells excluded.

This TCR came from a man aged 30-40 years in good health. This chain uses TRBV28 with TRBJ1-4; the D is unclear. The sequencing sample was made of naive CD8+ T cells sorted from blood. CDR3 protein: CASTRGFDNEKLFF. In DNA form, the CDR3 reads TGTGCCAGCACTAGAGGGTTTGATAATGAAAAACTGTTTTTT. Full variable domain (rest looked up from reference TRBV28 and TRBJ1-4): DVKVTQSSRYLVKRTGEKVFLECVQDMDHENMFWYRQDPGLGLRLIYFSYDVKMKEKGDIPEGYSVSREKKERFSLILESASTNQTSMYLCASTRGFDNEKLFFGSGTQLSVL.